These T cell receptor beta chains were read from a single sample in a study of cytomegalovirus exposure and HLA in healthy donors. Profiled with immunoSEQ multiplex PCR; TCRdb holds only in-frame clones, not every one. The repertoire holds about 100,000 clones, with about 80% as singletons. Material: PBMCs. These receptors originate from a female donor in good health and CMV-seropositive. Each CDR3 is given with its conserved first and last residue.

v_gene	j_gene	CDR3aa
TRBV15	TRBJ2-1	CATSGRLASSSYNEQFF
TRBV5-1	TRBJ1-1	CASSWSGSDTEAFF
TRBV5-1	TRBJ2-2	CASLDGNRDTGELFF
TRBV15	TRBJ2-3	CATSRDGAGGDTQYF
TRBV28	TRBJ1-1	CASSRQDMNTEAFF
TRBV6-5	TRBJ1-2	CASSPGTGSGYGYTF
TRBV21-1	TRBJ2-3	CASSNRERGVTDTQYF
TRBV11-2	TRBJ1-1	CASSLVEGRAFF
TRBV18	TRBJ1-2	CASSPARQSGYTF
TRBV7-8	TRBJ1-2	CASSPFGGVSYGYTF
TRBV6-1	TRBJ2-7	CASSDPGGESSYEQYF
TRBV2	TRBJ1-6	CALKSGRGSNSPLHF
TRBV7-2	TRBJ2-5	CASSSWTSGGSQETQYF
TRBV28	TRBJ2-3	CASILAGGGSTQYF
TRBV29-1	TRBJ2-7	CSGGQYAYEQYF
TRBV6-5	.	CASSGGGNEQYF
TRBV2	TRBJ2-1	CASSDRTGGPSDNEQFF
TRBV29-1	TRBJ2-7	CSVISGSTYEQYF
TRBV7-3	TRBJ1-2	CASSLTGGGGYTF
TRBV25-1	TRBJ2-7	CASSDTRGEQYF
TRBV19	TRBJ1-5	CASIQRAGGPNIQPQHF
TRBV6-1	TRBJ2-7	CASSETDYEQYF
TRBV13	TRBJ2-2	CASSPSGTSNTGELFF
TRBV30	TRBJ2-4	CAWMGTSGGPDTTLAKNIQYF
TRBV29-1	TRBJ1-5	CSVGQGNNQPQHF
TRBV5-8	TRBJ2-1	CANSFSGGFNEQFF
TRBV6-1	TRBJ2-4	CASSESGRLDIQYF
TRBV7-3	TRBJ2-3	CASSVGASTDTQYF
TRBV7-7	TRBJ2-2	CASSLGASGANTGELFF
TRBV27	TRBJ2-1	CASSWEGDEQFF
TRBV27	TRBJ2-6	CASSLLSSGANVLTF
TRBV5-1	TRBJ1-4	CASSRYPPGQGVAGGNEKLFF
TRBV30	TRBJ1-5	CAWSPGSSGNQPQHF
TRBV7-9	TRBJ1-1	CASSLGEAEATEAFF
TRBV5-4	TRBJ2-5	CASSLVQGLQETQYF
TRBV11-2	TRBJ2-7	CASSYQGYEQYF
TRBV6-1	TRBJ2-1	CASSDLGHSPGNEQFF
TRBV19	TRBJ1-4	CASKQATNEKLFF
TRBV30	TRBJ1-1	CAWDRGQSREAFF
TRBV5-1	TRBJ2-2	CASTDSRLGGAVGELFF